This TCR beta chain was recorded in a study of neurological immune-mediated disorders. Trimming removed 6 bases from V and 2 bases from J; junction bases left unmatched: 5. CDR1 is MNHNY, CDR2 SVGAGI, per germline (reference sequence). This CDR3 comprises 15 residues. A single record per CDR3 protein comes from TCRdb applying MiXCR to the 5' RACE reads. The sample lists roughly 120,000 distinct CDR3 sequences, about 3.4% occurring once. Notes on the study in general: Whereas HTLV-1-associated myelopathy showed the most TCR clonal expansion, multiple sclerosis showed the least, with levels below those of healthy controls.

This clonotype showed up just a few times. The antigen is unknown. This TCR was sampled from a woman in her 30s with multiple sclerosis. The sequencing sample was made of PBMCs. The chain joins TRBV6-6 to TRBJ1-2; 11 bases are shared with TRBD1. The CDR3 DNA reads as TGTGCCAGCAGAGGGGGGACAGGGGGGAACTATGGCTACACCTTC. Protein sequence: CASRGGTGGNYGYTF.